This paragraph covers one TCR beta chain sequence. Its cognate antigen is unknown. As to time point: peripheral blood 6 weeks after treatment start. The method was immunoSEQ multiplex PCR; TCRdb's version includes in-frame clones alone and lacks a portion of them. The table has 53,000 or so clones, approximately 90% seen once. From germline, CDR1 is GTSNPN and CDR2 SVGIG (reference sequence). The V and J ends lost 2 bases and 11 bases respectively, with 15 bases between them. The CDR3 has 12 residues. The sample comes from a study of PD-L1 blockade in urothelial cancer. Regarding the study as a whole: A below-median TCR clonality in blood before treatment predicted better survival.

The sample here was PBMCs, taken around atezolizumab (anti-PD-L1) treatment. The origin of this receptor is a man aged 55-75 years with urothelial cancer. The chain recombines TRBV30 with TRBJ1-1; D is unresolved. The CDR3 DNA sequence: TGTGCCTGGAGTTTAGCCTCCTTAGGCGCTTTCTTT. Residues: CAWSLASLGAFF.